These 5 T cell receptor beta chains were all obtained from the same sample, sequenced in a study of OX40 agonist ivuxolimab in advanced cancers. Clones were sequenced by immunoSEQ multiplex PCR, and TCRdb holds only the in-frame ones, with some missing. The data show 65,000 to 80,000 clones, with around 91% seen just once and over 0.35% held by the top ten. Sequences were derived from CD4+ or CD8+ T cells sorted from blood, sampled in a trial of the OX40 agonist ivuxolimab. The receptors shown here come from an adult with an advanced solid tumor such as melanoma, head and neck, liver or kidney cancer.

The V gene is TRBV15, the J gene TRBJ2-3; TRBD2 agrees at 10 bases. The CDR3 totals 20 residues. The germline V gene has CDR1 LNHNV and CDR2 YYDKDF (reference sequence). Unmatched junction bases numbered 16, after V lost 0 bases and J lost 4 bases. CDR3 sequence (DNA): TGTGCCACCAGCAGAGATCTTTCGCCATTGTTAGCGGGAGGACCAGATACGCAGTATTTT. This gives the protein CATSRDLSPLLAGGPDTQYF.

This chain links TRBV7-6 with TRBJ2-7; D remains ambiguous. This CDR3 contains 12 residues. V was clipped by 2 bases and J by 6 bases, with 8 bases between them. CDR1 SGHVS and CDR2 FNYEAQ come from the germline V gene. The CDR3 region has the DNA TGTGCCAGCAGCTTAAGGTCCCGCGAGCAGTACTTC. Its translation is CASSLRSREQYF.

This chain joins TRBV5-1 and TRBJ2-1; D gene ambiguous. Per germline, CDR1 SGHRS and CDR2 YFSETQ. The V end was cut by 5 bases, the J end by 2 bases, with 14 bases between. There are 15 residues in the CDR3. The CDR3 sequence: CASRELGEAYNEQFF. In DNA form, the CDR3 reads TGCGCCAGCAGAGAGTTAGGAGAGGCCTACAATGAGCAGTTCTTC.

About this clone itself: Other nucleotide sequences from this sample produce the same CDR3. This chain joins TRBV2 and TRBJ2-2; 7 nucleotides align to TRBD1. The CDR3 loop spans 16 amino acids. With V trimmed by 3 bases and J by 0 bases, 4 bases remained unmatched. Germline CDR1 SNHLY, CDR2 FYNNEI. This CDR3 reads CASSEVTGANTGELFF. CDR3 coding DNA: TGTGCCAGCAGTGAGGTCACAGGGGCGAACACCGGGGAGCTGTTTTTT.

The V call is TRBV14, the J call TRBJ2-7; D remains unclear. The germline V and J ends were trimmed by 3 bases and 6 bases, with 15 bases remaining between them. The CDR3 sequence is 14 residues long. Per germline, CDR1 SGHDN and CDR2 FVKESK. In nucleotides, the CDR3 is TGTGCCAGCAGCCATCCGGGCTCCTCGAGCGAGCAGTACTTC. The encoded protein is CASSHPGSSSEQYF.